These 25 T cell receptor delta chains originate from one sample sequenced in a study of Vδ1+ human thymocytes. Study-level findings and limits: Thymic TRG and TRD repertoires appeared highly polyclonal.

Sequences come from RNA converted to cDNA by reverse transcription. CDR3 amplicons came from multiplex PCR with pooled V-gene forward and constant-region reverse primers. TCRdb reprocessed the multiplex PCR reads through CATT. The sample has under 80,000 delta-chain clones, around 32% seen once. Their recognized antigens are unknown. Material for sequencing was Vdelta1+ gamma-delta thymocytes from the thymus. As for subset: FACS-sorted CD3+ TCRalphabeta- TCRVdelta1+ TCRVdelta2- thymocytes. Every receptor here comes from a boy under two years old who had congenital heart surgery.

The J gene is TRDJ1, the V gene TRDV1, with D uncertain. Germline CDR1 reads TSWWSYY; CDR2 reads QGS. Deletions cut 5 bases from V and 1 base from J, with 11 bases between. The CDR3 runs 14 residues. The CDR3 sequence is CALGNYPLTDKLIF. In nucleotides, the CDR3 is TGTGCTCTTGGGAATTATCCCCTCACCGATAAACTCATCTTT.

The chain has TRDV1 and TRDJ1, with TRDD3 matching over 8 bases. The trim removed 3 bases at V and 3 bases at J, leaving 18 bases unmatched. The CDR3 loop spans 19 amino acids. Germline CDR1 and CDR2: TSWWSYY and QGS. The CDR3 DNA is TGTGCTCTTGGGGATCAATCGAGTACTGGGGGGTTGACTCCCGATAAACTCATCTTT. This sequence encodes CALGDQSSTGGLTPDKLIF.

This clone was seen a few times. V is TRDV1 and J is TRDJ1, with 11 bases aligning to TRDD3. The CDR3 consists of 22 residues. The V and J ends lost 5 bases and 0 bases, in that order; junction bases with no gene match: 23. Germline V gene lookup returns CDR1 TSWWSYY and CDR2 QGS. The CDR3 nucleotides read TGTGCTCTTGGGAAGGGGGTAGGCCCCGAACTGGGGGATATCAGATACACCGATAAACTCATCTTT. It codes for CALGKGVGPELGDIRYTDKLIF.

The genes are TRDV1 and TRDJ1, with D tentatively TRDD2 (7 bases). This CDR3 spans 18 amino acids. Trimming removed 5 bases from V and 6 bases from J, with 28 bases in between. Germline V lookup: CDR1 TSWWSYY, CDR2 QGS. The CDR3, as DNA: TGTGCTCTTGGGACTTTCTTCCTAAAGGTCGGGGGGGACAATAAACTCATCTTT. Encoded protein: CALGTFFLKVGGDNKLIF.

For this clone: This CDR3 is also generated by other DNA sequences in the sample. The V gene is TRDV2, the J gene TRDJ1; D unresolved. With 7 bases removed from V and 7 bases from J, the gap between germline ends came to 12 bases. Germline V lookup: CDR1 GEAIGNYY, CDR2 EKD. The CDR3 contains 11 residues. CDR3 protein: CACPRYSKLIF. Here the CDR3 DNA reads TGTGCCTGCCCCCGGTACTCTAAACTCATCTTT.

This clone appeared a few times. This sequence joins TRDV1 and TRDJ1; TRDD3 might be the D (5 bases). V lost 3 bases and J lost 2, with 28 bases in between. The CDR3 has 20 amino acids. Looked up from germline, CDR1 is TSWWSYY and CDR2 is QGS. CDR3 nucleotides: TGTGCTCTTGGGGACCTGCGCGGTGCTCCGACCCTGGGTGGAACCGATAAACTCATCTTT. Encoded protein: CALGDLRGAPTLGGTDKLIF.

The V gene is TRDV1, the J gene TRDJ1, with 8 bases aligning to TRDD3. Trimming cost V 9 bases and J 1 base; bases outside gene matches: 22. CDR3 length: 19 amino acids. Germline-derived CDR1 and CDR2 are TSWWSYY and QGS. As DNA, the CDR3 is TGTGCTCTGGAGGTTAGCTCAGGAGGGATACGAGGGGGCACCGATAAACTCATCTTT. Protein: CALEVSSGGIRGGTDKLIF.

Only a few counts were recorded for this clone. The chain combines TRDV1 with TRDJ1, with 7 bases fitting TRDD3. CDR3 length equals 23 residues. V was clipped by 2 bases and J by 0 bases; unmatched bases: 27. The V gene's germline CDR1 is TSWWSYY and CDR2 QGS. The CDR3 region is CALGEWLPYVARALGRYTDKLIF. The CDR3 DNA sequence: TGTGCTCTTGGGGAATGGTTGCCCTACGTGGCCCGGGCACTGGGGAGGTACACCGATAAACTCATCTTT.

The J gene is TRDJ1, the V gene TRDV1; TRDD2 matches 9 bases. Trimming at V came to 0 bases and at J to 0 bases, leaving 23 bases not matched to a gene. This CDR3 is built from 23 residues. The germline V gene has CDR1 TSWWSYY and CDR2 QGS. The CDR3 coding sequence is TGTGCTCTTGGGGAACTGTACCCTTCCTACGGACGTAATTTGAGTTCGTACACCGATAAACTCATCTTT. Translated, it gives CALGELYPSYGRNLSSYTDKLIF.

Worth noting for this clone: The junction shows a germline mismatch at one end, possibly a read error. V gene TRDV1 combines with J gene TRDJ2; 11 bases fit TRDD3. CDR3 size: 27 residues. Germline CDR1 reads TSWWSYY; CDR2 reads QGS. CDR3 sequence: CALGERPPSPEVIGGYAFQTLIAQLFF. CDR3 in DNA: TGTGCTCTTGGGGAACGCCCTCCTTCACCCGAAGTAATTGGGGGATACGCGTTCCAAACTTTGATAGCACAACTCTTCTTT.

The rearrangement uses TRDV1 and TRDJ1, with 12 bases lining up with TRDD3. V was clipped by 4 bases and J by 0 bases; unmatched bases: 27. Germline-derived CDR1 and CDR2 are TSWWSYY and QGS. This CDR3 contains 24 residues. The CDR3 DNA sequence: TGTGCTCTTGGGGGCCGAAAAGACCCCTTTCTGGGGGATACGCCTAGCTCGGACACCGATAAACTCATCTTT. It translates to CALGGRKDPFLGDTPSSDTDKLIF.

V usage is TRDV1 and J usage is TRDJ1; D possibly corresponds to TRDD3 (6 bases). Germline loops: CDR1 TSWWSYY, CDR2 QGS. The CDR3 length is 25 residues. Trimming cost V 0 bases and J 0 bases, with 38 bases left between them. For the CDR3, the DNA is TGTGCTCTTGGGGAACTAGTGGGTCTACCGGCTCATATCGGTAGGATTGGGGATGACACCGATAAACTCATCTTT. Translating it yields CALGELVGLPAHIGRIGDDTDKLIF.

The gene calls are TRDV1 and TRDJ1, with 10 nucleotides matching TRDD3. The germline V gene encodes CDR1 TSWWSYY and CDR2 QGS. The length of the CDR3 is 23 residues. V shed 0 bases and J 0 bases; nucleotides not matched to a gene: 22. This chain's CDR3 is CALGELSKLGSLWGIGYTDKLIF. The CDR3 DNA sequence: TGTGCTCTTGGGGAACTAAGCAAGCTGGGCTCCCTCTGGGGGATAGGGTACACCGATAAACTCATCTTT.

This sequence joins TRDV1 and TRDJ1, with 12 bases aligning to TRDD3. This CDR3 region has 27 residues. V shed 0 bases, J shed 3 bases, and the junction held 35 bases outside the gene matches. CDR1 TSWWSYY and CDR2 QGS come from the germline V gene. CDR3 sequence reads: CALGELLRVGAIPWGIRSLYIPDKLIF. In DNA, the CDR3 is TGTGCTCTTGGGGAACTTCTTCGAGTGGGGGCAATTCCCTGGGGGATACGCAGTCTGTATATCCCCGATAAACTCATCTTT.

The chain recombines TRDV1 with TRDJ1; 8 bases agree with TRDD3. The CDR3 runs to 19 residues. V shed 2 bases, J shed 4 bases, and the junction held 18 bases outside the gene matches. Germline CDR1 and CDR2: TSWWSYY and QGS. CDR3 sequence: CALGETPRGTGYGIDKLIF. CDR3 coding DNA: TGTGCTCTTGGGGAAACTCCCCGCGGGACGGGATACGGCATCGATAAACTCATCTTT.

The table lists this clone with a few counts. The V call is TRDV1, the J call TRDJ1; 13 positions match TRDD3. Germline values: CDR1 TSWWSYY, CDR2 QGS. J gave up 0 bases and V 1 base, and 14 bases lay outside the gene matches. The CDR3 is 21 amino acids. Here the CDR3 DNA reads TGTGCTCTTGGGGAACCTTCCATTGTACTGGGGGATACGCCGTACACCGATAAACTCATCTTT. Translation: CALGEPSIVLGDTPYTDKLIF.

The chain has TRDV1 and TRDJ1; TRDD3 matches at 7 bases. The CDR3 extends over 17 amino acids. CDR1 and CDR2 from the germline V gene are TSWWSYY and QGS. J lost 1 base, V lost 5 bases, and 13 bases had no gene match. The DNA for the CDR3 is TGTGCTCTTGGGTTCCAGAGGCCTGGGGGGGTCACCGATAAACTCATCTTT. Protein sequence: CALGFQRPGGVTDKLIF.

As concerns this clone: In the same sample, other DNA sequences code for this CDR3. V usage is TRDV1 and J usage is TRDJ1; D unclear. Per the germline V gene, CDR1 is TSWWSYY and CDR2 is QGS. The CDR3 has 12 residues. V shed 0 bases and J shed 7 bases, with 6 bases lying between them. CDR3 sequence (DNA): TGTGCTCTTGGGGAACTAGGACCTAAACTCATCTTT. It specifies CALGELGPKLIF.

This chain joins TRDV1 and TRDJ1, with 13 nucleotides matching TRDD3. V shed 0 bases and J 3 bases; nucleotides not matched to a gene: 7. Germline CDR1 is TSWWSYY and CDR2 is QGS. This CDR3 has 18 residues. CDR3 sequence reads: CALGELNLLGDTPDKLIF. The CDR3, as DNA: TGTGCTCTTGGGGAACTAAACCTACTGGGGGATACGCCCGATAAACTCATCTTT.

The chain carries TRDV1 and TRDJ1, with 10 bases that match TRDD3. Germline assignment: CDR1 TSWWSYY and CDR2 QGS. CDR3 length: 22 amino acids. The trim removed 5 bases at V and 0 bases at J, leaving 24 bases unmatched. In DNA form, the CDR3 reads TGTGCTCTTGGGCCCCTCTCCCTTCCTTCGGACTGGGGGATCCAACACACCGATAAACTCATCTTT. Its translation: CALGPLSLPSDWGIQHTDKLIF.

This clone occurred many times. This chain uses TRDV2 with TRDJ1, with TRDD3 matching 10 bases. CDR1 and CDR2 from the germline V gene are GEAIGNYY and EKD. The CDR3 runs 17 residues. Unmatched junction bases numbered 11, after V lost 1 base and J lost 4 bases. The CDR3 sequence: CACDTVPLGDLSDKLIF. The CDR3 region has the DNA TGTGCCTGTGACACTGTCCCACTGGGGGATCTAAGCGATAAACTCATCTTT.

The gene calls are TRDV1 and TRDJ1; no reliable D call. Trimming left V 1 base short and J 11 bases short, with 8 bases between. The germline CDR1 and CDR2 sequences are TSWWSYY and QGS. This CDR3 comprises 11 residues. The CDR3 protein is CALGERSGLIF. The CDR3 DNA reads TGTGCTCTTGGGGAACGGTCCGGTCTCATCTTT.

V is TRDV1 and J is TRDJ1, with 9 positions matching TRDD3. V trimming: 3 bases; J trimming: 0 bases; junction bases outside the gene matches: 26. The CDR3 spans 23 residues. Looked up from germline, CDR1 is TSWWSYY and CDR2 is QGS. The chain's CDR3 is CALGESYPFYWGNPFPYTDKLIF. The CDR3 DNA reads TGTGCTCTTGGGGAGTCCTACCCCTTCTACTGGGGGAATCCTTTCCCGTACACCGATAAACTCATCTTT.

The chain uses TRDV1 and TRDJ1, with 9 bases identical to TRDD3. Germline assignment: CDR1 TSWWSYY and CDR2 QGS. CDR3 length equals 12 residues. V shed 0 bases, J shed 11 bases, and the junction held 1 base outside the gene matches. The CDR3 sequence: CALGELWGILIF. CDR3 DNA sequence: TGTGCTCTTGGGGAACTCTGGGGGATCCTCATCTTT.

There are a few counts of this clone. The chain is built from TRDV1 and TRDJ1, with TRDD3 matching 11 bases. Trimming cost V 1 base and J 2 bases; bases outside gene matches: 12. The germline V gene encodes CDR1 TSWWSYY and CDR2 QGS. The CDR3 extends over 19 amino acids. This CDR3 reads CALGEQPLWGIRPTDKLIF. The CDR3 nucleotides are TGTGCTCTTGGGGAACAACCCCTTTGGGGGATACGCCCAACCGATAAACTCATCTTT.